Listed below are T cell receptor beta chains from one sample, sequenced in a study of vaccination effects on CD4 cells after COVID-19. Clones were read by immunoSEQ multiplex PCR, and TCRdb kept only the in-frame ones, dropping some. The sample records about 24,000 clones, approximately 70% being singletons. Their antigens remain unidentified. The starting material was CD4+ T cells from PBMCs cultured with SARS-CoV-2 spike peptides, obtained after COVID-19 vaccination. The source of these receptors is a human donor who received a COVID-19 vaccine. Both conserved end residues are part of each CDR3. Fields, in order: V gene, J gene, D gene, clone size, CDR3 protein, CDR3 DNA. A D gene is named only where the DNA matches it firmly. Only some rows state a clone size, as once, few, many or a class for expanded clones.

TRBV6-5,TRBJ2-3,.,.,CASSYSKGADTQYF,TGTGCCAGCAGTTACTCGAAAGGGGCAGATACGCAGTATTTT
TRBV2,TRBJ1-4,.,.,CASRLRLANEKLFF,TGTGCCAGCAGACTAAGGTTGGCTAATGAAAAACTGTTTTTT
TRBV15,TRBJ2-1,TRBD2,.,CATSREGTRIPNEQFF,TGTGCCACCAGCAGAGAAGGGACTAGAATCCCCAATGAGCAGTTCTTC
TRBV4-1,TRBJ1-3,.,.,CASSQDLSGGKAIYF,TGCGCCAGCAGCCAAGATCTTTCCGGAGGGAAGGCCATATATTTT
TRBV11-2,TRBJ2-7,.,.,CASSLVGSGTGQYEQYF,TGTGCCAGCAGCTTAGTCGGGTCCGGGACGGGACAATACGAGCAGTACTTC
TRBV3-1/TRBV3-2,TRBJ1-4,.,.,CASSPGQGWEKLFF,TGTGCCAGCAGCCCAGGGCAGGGTTGGGAAAAACTGTTTTTT
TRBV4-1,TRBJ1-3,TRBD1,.,CASSPPGQGGRNTIYF,TGCGCCAGCAGCCCTCCGGGACAGGGAGGGAGAAACACCATATATTTT
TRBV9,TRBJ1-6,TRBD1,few,CASSVETGGNSPLHF,TGTGCCAGCAGCGTAGAGACAGGGGGTAATTCACCCCTCCACTTT
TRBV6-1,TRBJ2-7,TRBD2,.,CASRKKAGGSDEQYF,TGTGCCAGCAGAAAAAAAGCGGGAGGGAGTGACGAGCAGTACTTC
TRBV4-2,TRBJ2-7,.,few,CASSQGGTYDSYEQYF,TGTGCCAGCAGCCAAGGGGGGACTTACGACTCCTACGAGCAGTACTTC
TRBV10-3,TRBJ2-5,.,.,CAIGRMETQYF,TGTGCCATCGGCCGCATGGAGACCCAGTACTTC
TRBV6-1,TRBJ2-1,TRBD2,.,CASSEIGTSFGNEQFF,TGTGCCAGCAGTGAAATTGGGACTAGCTTCGGGAATGAGCAGTTCTTC
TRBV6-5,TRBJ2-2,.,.,CASSYFTNDAGELFF,TGTGCCAGCAGTTACTTTACGAACGACGCCGGGGAGCTGTTTTTT
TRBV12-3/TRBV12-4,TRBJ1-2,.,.,CASSFGRAGYTF,TGTGCCAGCAGTTTCGGCAGGGCTGGCTACACCTTC
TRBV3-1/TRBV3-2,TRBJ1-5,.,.,CASSQEGGKGNQPQHF,TGTGCCAGCAGCCAAGAAGGAGGCAAGGGCAATCAGCCCCAGCATTTT
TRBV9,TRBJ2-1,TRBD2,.,CASSATGTSGNEQFF,TGTGCCAGCAGCGCTACCGGGACTAGTGGGAATGAGCAGTTCTTC
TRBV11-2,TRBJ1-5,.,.,CASSLGMDPRDQPQHF,TGTGCCAGCAGCTTGGGCATGGATCCACGCGATCAGCCCCAGCATTTT
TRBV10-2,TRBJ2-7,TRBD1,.,CASSDAGGGRSYEQYF,TGCGCCAGCAGTGACGCAGGGGGTGGCAGGTCCTACGAGCAGTACTTC
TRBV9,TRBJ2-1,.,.,CASSVVGLSYNEQFF,TGTGCCAGCAGCGTAGTAGGGCTCTCCTACAATGAGCAGTTCTTC
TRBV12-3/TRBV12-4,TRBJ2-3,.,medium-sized,CASSFGLTDTQYF,TGTGCCAGCAGTTTCGGACTCACAGATACGCAGTATTTT
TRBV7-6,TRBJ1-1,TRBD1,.,CASSFGQGDTEAFF,TGTGCCAGCAGCTTTGGACAGGGGGACACTGAAGCTTTCTTT
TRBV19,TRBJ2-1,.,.,CASALRYNEQFF,TGTGCCTCGGCTCTTCGGTACAATGAGCAGTTCTTC
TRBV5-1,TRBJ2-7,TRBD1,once,CASSLGGQGYEQYF,TGCGCCAGCAGCCTGGGCGGACAGGGCTACGAGCAGTACTTC
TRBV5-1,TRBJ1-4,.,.,CASRPGATNEKLFF,TGCGCCAGCAGACCGGGGGCAACTAATGAAAAACTGTTTTTT
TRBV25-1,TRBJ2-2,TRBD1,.,CASSPTGPINTGELFF,TGTGCCAGCAGTCCGACAGGGCCCATCAACACCGGGGAGCTGTTTTTT
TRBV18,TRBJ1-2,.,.,CASSPRKGDNYGYTF,TGTGCCAGCTCACCGAGGAAGGGGGATAACTATGGCTACACCTTC
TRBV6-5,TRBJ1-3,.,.,CASMIAGKGGNTIYF,TGTGCCAGCATGATAGCGGGGAAAGGGGGAAACACCATATATTTT
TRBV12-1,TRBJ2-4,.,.,CASSFELTDIQYF,TGTGCCAGCAGCTTTGAGCTAACGGACATTCAGTACTTC
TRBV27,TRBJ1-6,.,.,CASSRNRASNSPLHF,TGTGCCAGCAGTAGAAACAGGGCTTCTAATTCACCCCTCCACTTT